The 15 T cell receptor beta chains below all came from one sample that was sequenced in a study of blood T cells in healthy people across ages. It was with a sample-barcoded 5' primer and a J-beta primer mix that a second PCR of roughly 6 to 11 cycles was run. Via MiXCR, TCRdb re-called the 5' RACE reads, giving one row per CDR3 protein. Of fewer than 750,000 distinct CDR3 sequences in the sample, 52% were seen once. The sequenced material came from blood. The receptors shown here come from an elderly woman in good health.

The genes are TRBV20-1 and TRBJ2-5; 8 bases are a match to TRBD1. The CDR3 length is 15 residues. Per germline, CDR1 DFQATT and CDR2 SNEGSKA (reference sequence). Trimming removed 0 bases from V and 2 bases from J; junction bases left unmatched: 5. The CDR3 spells CSARESRTGQETQYF. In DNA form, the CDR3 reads TGCAGTGCTAGAGAATCCCGGACAGGGCAAGAGACCCAGTACTTC.

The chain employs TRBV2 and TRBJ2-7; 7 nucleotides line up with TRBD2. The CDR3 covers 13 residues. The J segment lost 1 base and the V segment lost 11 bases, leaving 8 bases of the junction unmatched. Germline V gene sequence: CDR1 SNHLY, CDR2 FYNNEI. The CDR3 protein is CARSSGLSYEQYF. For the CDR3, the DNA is TGTGCCCGTTCTAGCGGACTGTCCTACGAGCAGTACTTC.

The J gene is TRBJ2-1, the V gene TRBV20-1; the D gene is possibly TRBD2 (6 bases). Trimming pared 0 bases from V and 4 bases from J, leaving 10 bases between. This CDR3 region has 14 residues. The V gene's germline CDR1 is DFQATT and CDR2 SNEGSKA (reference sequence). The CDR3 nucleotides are TGCAGTGCTAGAGACCCGGGGGTTTACAATGAGCAGTTCTTC. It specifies CSARDPGVYNEQFF.

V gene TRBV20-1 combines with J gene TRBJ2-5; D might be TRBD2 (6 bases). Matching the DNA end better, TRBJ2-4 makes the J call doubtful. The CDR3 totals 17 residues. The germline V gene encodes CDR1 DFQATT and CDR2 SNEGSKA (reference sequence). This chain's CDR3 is CSARARDFPRVKNIQYF. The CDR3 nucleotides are TGCAGTGCTAGAGCCCGGGACTTCCCCCGGGTCAAAAACATTCAGTACTTC.

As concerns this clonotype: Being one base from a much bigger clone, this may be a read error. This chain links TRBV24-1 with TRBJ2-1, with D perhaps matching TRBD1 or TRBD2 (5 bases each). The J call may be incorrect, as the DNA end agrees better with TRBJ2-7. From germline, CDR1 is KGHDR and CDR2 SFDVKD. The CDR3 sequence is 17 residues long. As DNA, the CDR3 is TGTGCCACCAGTCCGTTTAGGGGAGAGGGTCCCTACAATGAGCAGTACTTC. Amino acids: CATSPFRGEGPYNEQYF.

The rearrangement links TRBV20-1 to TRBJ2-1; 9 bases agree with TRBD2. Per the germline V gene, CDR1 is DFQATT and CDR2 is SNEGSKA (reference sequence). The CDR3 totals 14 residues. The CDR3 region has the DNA TGCAGCCCGCAAGGCGGGAGGGCGGGCAATGAGCAGTTCTTC. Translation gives CSPQGGRAGNEQFF.

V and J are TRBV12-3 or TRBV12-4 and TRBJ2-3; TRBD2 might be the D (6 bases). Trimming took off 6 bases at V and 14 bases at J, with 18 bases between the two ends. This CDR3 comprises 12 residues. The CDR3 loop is CASRTSLGYAYF. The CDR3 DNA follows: TGTGCCAGCAGAACTAGCCTTGGATACGCGTATTTT.

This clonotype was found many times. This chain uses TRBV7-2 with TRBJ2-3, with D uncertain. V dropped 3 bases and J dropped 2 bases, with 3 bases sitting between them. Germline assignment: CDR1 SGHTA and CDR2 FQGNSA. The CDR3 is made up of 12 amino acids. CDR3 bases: TGTGCCAGCAGCTTGTTCACAGATACGCAGTATTTT. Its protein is CASSLFTDTQYF.

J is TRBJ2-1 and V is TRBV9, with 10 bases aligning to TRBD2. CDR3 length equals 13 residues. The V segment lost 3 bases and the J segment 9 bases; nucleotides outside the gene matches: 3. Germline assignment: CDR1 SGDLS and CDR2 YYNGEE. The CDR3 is CASSGAGGGEQFF. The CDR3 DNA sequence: TGTGCCAGCAGCGGAGCGGGAGGGGGTGAGCAGTTCTTC.

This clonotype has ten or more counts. CDR3 sequence reads: CASSRLSLETGYTF. For the CDR3, the DNA is TGTGCCAGCAGTCGGCTGTCCCTAGAAACTGGCTACACCTTC. The V and J genes are TRBV2 and TRBJ1-2; no firm D call. The CDR3 consists of 14 residues. With 5 bases removed from V and 7 bases from J, the gap between germline ends came to 17 bases. Germline CDR1 is SNHLY and CDR2 is FYNNEI.

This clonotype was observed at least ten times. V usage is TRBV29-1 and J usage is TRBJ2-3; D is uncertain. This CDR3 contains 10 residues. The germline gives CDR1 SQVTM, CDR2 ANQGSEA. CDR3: CSRHWDTQYF. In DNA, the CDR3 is TGCAGTCGTCATTGGGATACGCAGTATTTT.

CDR3 region: CASNPGLAVYNEQYF. CDR3 sequence (DNA): TGTGCCAGCAACCCGGGACTAGCGGTTTACAATGAGCAGTACTTC. This chain connects TRBV7-3 to TRBJ2-7; 11 bases agree with TRBD2. The germline V gene has CDR1 SGHTA and CDR2 FQGTGA. Germline trimming cut 7 bases from V and 7 bases from J; bases unmatched to any gene: 12. The CDR3 consists of 15 residues.

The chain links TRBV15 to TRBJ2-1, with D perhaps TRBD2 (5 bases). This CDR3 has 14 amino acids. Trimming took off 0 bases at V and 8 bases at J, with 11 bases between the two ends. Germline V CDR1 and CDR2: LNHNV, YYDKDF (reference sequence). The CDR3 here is CATSRDGVRDEQFF. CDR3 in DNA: TGTGCCACCAGCAGAGACGGGGTTCGGGATGAGCAGTTCTTC.

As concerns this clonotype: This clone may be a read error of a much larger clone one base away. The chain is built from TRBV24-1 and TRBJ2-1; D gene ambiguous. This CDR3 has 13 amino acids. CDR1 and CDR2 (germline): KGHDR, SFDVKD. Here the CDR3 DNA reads TGTGCCGCCAGTTCAACGGTCTACAATGAGCAGTTCTTC. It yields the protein CAASSTVYNEQFF.

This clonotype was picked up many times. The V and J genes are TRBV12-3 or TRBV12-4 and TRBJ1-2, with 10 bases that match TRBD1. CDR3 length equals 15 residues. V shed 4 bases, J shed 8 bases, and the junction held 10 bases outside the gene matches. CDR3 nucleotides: TGTGCCAGCAGTTCAGGTCGACAGGGGGCGGGAGGCTACACCTTC. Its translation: CASSSGRQGAGGYTF.